This TCR beta chain is from a study of blood T cell repertoires in COVID-19. The CDR3 contains 17 residues. CDR1 is MNHEY and CDR2 is SMNVEV in the germline V gene (reference sequence). V lost 6 bases to trimming and J lost 2 bases, with 19 bases between them. Produced via immunoSEQ multiplex PCR; TCRdb's table is partial and in-frame only. The data show around 20,000 clones, about 73% seen once. The source is a human donor in a cohort sampled during active or convalescent COVID-19. The genes are TRBV27 and TRBJ1-4, with a tentative D call TRBD1 (5 bases). Sequenced input: peripheral blood. The chain's CDR3 is CASSRTGGVRTNEKLFF. As DNA, the CDR3 is TGTGCCAGCAGCCGCACGGGGGGAGTAAGGACTAATGAAAAACTGTTTTTT.